This TCR beta chain was sequenced for a study of blood T cell repertoires in COVID-19. Study in general: Acute and convalescent COVID-19 specimens originated in the United States, Italy and Spain. Nucleic acid was either cDNA or gDNA, and it came from T cells, B-cell-depleted T cells, or PBMCs.

In the authors' workflow: Counts of nucleated cells, estimated from reference gene primer amplification, were obtained. Clones were sequenced by immunoSEQ multiplex PCR, and TCRdb holds only the in-frame ones, with some missing. V, J and clone size are taken as reported in that table, and D and trimming were inferred from the DNA itself. The table has around 45,000 clones, 65% to 85% seen once. Trimming at V came to 1 base and at J to 7 bases, leaving 6 bases not matched to a gene. Germline V gene data show CDR1 as SGHTA and CDR2 as FQGNSA. This CDR3 comprises 14 residues. The sequenced material came from peripheral blood. This TCR was sampled from a woman over 75 with acute or convalescent COVID-19. The V gene is TRBV7-2, the J gene TRBJ2-7, with 8 bases aligning to TRBD2. The CDR3 here is CASSLEAGAGEQYF. In nucleotides, the CDR3 is TGTGCCAGCAGCTTAGAAGCGGGAGCCGGGGAGCAGTACTTC.